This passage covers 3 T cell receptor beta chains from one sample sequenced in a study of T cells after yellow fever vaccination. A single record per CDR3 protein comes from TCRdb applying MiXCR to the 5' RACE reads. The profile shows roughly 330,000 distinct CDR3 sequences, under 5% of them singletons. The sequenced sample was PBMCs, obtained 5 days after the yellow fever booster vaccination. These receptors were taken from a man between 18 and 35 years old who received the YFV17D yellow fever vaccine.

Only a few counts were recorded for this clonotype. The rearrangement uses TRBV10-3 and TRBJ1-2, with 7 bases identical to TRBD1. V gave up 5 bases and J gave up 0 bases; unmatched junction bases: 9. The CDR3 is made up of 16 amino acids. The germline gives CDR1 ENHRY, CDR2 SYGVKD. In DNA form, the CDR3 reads TGTGCCATCAGTCACAGGGGTGGCAACTCTAACTATGGCTACACCTTC. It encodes CAISHRGGNSNYGYTF.

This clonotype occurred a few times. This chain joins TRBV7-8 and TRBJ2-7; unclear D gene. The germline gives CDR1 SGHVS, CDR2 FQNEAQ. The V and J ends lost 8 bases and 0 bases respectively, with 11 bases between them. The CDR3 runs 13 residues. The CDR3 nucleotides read TGTGCCAGCGTCGCGCCCAACTCCTACGAGCAGTACTTC. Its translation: CASVAPNSYEQYF.

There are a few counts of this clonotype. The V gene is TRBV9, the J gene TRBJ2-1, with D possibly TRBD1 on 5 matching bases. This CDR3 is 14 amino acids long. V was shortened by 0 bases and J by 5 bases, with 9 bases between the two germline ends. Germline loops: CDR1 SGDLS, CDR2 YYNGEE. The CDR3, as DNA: TGTGCCAGCAGCGTAGGGGTACAGGACAATGAGCAGTTCTTC. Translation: CASSVGVQDNEQFF.